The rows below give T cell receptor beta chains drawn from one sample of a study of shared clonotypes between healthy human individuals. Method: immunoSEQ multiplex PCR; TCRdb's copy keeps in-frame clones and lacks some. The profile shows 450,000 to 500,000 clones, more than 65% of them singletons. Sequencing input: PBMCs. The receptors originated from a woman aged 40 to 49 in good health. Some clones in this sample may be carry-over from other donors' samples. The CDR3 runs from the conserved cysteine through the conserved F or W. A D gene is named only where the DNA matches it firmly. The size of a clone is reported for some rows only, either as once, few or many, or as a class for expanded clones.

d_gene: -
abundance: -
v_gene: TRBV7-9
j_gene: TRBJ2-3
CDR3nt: TGTGCCAGCAGCTCCCGAGTGGCTAGCGCCACAGATACGCAGTATTTT
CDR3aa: CASSSRVASATDTQYF

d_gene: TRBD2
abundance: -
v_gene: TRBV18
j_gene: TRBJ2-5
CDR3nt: TGTGCCAGCTCACCACCGGGACTAGCGGGAGAGACCCAGTACTTC
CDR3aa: CASSPPGLAGETQYF

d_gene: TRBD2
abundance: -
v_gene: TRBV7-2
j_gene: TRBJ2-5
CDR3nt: TGTGCCAGCAGCGCGTTAGCGGGAGGTGAGACCCAGTACTTC
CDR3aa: CASSALAGGETQYF

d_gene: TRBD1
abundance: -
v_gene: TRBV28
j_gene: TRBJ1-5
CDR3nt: TGTGCCAGCAGTTCCCACCGGGACAGGCGGGTCAAGTATAGCAATCAGCCCCAGCATTTT
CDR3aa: CASSSHRDRRVKYSNQPQHF

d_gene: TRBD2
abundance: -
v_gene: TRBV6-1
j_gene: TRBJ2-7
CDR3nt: TGTGCCAGCAGTGAAGCGCTAGCGGCCCGCTACGAGCAGTACTTC
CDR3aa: CASSEALAARYEQYF

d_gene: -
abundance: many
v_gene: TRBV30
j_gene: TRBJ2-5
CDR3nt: TGTGCCTGGAGTGATTTAGATAGGGAGACCCAGTACTTC
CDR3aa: CAWSDLDRETQYF

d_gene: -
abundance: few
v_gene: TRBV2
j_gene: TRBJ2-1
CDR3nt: TGTGCCAGCAAGAGGGTGGGCTCCTACAATGAGCAGTTCTTC
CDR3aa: CASKRVGSYNEQFF

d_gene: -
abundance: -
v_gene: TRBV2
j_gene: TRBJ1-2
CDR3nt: TGTGCCAGCTTTGAAAGCCGGACAACCTATGGCTACACCTTC
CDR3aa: CASFESRTTYGYTF

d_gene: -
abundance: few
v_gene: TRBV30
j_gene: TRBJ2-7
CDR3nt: TGTGCCTGGACGGTTGGTTTCGCCTACGAGCAGTACTTC
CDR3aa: CAWTVGFAYEQYF

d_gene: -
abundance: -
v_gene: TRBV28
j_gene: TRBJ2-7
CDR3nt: TGTGCCAGCATGGTCCCTTCCCGCTCCTACGAGCAGTACTTC
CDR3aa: CASMVPSRSYEQYF

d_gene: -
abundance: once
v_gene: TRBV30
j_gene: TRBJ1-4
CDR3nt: TGTGCCTGGAGTGTAAAGCTGGGCGATAATGAAAAACTGTTTTTT
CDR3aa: CAWSVKLGDNEKLFF

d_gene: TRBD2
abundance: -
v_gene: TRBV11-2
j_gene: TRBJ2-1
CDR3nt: TGTGCCAGCAGCTTAAGCGGGACTGAGCAGTTCTTC
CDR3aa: CASSLSGTEQFF

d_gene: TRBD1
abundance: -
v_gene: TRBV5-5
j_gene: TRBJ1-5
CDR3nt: TGTGCCAGCAGCCAAGGGACAGGGTTGGGTCAGCCCCAGCATTTT
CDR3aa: CASSQGTGLGQPQHF

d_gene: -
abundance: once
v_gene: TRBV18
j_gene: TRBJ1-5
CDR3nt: TGTGCCAGCTCACCAAGGGCGGGGGGTGTCGATCAGCCCCAGCATTTT
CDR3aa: CASSPRAGGVDQPQHF

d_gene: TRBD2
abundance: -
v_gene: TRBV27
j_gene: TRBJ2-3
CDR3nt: TGTGCCAGCAGTCCGATTAGCGGGAGAGACACAGATACGCAGTATTTT
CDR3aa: CASSPISGRDTDTQYF

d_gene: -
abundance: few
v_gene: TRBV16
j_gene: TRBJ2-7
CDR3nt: TGTGCCAGCAGCCAAACCCGATACGAGCAGTACTTC
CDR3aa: CASSQTRYEQYF

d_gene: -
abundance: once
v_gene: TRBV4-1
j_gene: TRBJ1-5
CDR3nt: TGCGCCAGCAGCCAAGAAGGGAGGGGCCGAAACAATCAGCCCCAGCATTTT
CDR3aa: CASSQEGRGRNNQPQHF

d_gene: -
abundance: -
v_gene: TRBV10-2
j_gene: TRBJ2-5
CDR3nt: TGCGCCAGCAGTGAGTCCCAGGGTGGTCGGGAGACCCAGTACTTC
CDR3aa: CASSESQGGRETQYF

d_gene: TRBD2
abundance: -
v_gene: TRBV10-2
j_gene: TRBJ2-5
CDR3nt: TGCGCCAGTACTGGGGGACTAGCGGGAGCGGGGGAGACCCAGTACTTC
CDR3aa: CASTGGLAGAGETQYF

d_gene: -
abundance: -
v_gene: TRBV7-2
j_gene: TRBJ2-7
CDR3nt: TGTGCCAGCAGCTTAGCTCGCGTCAGCTCCTACGAGCAGTACTTC
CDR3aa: CASSLARVSSYEQYF

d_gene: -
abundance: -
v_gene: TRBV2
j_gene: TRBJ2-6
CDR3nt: TGTGCCAGCACTCTGGGTCTATCTCTTGGGGCCAACGTCCTGACTTTC
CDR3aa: CASTLGLSLGANVLTF

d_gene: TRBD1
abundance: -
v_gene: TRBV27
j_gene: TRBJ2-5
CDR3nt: TGTGCCAGCAGTTTGGCCGATAACAGGGGGCAAGAGACCCAGTACTTC
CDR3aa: CASSLADNRGQETQYF

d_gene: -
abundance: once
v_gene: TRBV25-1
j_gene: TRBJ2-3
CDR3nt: TGTGCCAGCAGTTTGCGTACAGGCACAGATACGCAGTATTTT
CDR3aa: CASSLRTGTDTQYF

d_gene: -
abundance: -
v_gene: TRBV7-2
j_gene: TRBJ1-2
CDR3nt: TGTGCCAGCAGCTTAGAGACAGTCAACTATGGCTACACCTTC
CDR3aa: CASSLETVNYGYTF

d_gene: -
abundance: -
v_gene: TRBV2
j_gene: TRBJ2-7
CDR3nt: TGTGCCAGCACCGTGTCTAGCCGACCCTACGAGCAGTACTTC
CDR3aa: CASTVSSRPYEQYF

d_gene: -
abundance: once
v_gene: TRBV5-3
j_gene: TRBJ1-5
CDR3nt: TGTGTCAGAAGCTTGGCGCAAAATAAGCCCCAGCATTTT
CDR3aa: CVRSLAQNKPQHF

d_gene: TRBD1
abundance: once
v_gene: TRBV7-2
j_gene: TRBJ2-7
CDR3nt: TGTGCCAGCAGCTTAGGAACAGGGGATTCCTACGAGCAGTACTTC
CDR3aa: CASSLGTGDSYEQYF

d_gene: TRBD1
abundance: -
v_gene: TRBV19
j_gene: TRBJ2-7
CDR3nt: TGTGCCAGTAGTCCCGGGACAGGCTCCTACGAGCAGTACTTC
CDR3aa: CASSPGTGSYEQYF

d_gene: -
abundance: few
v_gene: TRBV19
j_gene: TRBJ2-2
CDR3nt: TGTGCCAGTAGTCTCCGTACCGGGGAGCTGTTTTTT
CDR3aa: CASSLRTGELFF

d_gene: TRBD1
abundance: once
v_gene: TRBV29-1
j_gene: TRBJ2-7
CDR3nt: TGCAGCGTTGATCTACCGGGACAGGGGGCTCACAACGAGCAGTACTTC
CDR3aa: CSVDLPGQGAHNEQYF

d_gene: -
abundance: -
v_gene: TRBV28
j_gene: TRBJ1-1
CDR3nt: TGTGCCAGCAGTTTAACAAGGGAAAACACTGAAGCTTTCTTT
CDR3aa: CASSLTRENTEAFF

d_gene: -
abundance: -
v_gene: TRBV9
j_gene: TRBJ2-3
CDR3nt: TGTGCCAGCAGCGTAGATGGCTCTCGCACAGATACGCAGTATTTT
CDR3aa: CASSVDGSRTDTQYF

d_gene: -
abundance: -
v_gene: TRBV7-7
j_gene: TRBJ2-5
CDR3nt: TGTGCCAGCAGCTTGACGATTTGGGAGACCCAGTACTTC
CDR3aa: CASSLTIWETQYF

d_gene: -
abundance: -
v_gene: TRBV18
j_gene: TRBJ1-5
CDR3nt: TGTGCCAGCTCAACCCACAGTGATCAGCCCCAGCATTTT
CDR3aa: CASSTHSDQPQHF

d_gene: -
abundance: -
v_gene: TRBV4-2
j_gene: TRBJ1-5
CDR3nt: TGTGCCAGCAGCCAAGAATACGTTGGGTTCGGCAATCAGCCCCAGCATTTT
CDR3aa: CASSQEYVGFGNQPQHF

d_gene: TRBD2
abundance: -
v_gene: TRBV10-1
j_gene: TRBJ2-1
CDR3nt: TGCGCCAGCAGTCCCCGGACTAGCGTGGATGAGCAGTTCTTC
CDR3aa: CASSPRTSVDEQFF

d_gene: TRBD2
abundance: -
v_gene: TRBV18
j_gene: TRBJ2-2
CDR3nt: TGTGCCAGCTCACCACAATTGGAACTAGCGGGATTCACCGGGGAGCTGTTTTTT
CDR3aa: CASSPQLELAGFTGELFF

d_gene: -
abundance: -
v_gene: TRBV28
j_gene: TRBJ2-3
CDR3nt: TGTGCCAGCAGCCTGAAGGGGGGCACAGATACGCAGTATTTT
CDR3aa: CASSLKGGTDTQYF

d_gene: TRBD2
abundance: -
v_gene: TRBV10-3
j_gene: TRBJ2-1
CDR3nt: TGTGCCATCAGAAACGGACTAGCGGGAGACAATGAGCAGTTCTTC
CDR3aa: CAIRNGLAGDNEQFF

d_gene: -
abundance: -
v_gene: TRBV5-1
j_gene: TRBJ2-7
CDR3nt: TGCGCCAGCAGCGCCCGGGCCGGGGCTTCCTACGAGCAGTACTTC
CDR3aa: CASSARAGASYEQYF

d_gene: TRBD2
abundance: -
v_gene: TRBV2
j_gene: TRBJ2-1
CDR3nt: TGTGCCAGCAGTGTGGCGGGAGTGTGGGATGAGCAGTTCTTC
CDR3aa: CASSVAGVWDEQFF

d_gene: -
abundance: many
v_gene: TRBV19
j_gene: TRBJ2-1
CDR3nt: TGTGCCGAGGACAATGAGCAGTTCTTC
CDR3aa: CAEDNEQFF

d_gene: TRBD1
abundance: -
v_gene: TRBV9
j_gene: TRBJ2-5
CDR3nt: TGTGCCAGCAGCGTAGGCTTAGGGACAGGGATGCGACAAGAGACCCAGTACTTC
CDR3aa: CASSVGLGTGMRQETQYF

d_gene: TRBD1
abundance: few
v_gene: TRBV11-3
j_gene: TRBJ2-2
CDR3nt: TGTGCCAGCAGCTTAGGGGGACAGGGTTACACCGGGGAGCTGTTTTTT
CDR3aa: CASSLGGQGYTGELFF

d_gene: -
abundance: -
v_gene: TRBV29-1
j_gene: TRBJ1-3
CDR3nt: TGCAGCGTTGAACGGGGTATTGATGGTGATGGAAACACCATATATTTT
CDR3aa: CSVERGIDGDGNTIYF

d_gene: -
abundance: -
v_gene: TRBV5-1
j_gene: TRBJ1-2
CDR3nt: TGCGCCAGCAGCCCCAGCCAGACGGCGCGGGAAGTGAGGGGCTACACCTTC
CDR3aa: CASSPSQTAREVRGYTF

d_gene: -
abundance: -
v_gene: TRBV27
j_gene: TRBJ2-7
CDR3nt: TGTGCCAGCAGTTTATCACGTGATCGGGAGCAGTACTTC
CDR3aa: CASSLSRDREQYF

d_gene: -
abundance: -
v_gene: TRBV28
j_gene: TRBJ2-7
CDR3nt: TGTGCCAGCAGTCCGGGACTCACGTCCTACGAGCAGTACTTC
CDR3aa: CASSPGLTSYEQYF

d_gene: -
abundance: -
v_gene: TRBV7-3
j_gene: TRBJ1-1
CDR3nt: TGTGCCAGCAGCTTAAGAGGGGAGAACACTGAAGCTTTCTTT
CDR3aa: CASSLRGENTEAFF

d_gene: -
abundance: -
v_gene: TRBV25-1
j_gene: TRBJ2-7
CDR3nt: TGTGCCAGCAGTAGTGTGACTAGACCCAACGAGCAGTACTTC
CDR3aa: CASSSVTRPNEQYF

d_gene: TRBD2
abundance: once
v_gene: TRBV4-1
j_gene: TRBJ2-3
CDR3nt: TGCGCCAGCAGCCAAGAGGGGCTAGCGGCCACAGATACGCAGTATTTT
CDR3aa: CASSQEGLAATDTQYF

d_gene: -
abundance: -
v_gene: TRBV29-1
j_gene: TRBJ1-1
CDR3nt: TGCAGCGTTGTGGTCACGATGAACACTGAAGCTTTCTTT
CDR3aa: CSVVVTMNTEAFF

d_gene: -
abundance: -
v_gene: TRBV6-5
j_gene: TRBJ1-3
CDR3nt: TGTGCCAGCAGTTACTCGATCAGCGAGGGAAACACCATATATTTT
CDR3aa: CASSYSISEGNTIYF